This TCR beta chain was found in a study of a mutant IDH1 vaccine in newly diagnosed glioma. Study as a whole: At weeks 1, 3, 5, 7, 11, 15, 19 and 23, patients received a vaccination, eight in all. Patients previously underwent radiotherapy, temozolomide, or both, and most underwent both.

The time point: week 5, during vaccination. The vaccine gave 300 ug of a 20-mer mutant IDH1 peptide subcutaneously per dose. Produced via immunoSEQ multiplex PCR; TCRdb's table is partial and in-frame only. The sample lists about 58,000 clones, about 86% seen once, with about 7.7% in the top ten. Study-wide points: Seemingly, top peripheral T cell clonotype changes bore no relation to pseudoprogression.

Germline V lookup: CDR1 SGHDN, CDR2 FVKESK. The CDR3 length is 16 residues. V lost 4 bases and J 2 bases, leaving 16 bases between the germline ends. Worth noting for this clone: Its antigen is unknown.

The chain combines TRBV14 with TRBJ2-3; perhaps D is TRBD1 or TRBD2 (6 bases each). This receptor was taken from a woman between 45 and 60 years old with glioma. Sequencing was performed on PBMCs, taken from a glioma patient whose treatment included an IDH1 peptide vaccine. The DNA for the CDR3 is TGTGCCAGCAGCCCCCGCCCGGGGGCCGTCACAGATACGCAGTATTTT. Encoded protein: CASSPRPGAVTDTQYF.